The table lists the clone carrying this T cell receptor (beta chain) with many counts. The antigen is unknown. The CDR3 end falls 3 residues outside the read, so it is completed with the germline J gene. The CDR3 loop spans 18 amino acids. The germline V gene has CDR1 DFQATT and CDR2 SNEGSKA (reference sequence). V was shortened by 0 bases and J by 0 bases, with 19 bases between the two germline ends. The data stem from a study of T cell clonality in common variable immunodeficiency. General observations from the study: CVID subjects showed higher TCRbeta clonality than healthy controls. CVID subjects shared fewer TCRbeta clones than healthy controls did.

Method: immunoSEQ multiplex PCR; TCRdb's copy keeps in-frame clones and lacks some. Reported are over 55,000 clones, none seen only once; the ten largest carry approximately 1.7%. The TCR was taken from a person between 18 and 70 years old in good health. The source material was peripheral blood mononuclear cells. This chain connects TRBV20-1 to TRBJ2-3; a weak D match, TRBD2 (6 bases). Here the CDR3 reads CSARDQLGGLPSTDTQYF. The CDR3 DNA, read in part, is TGCAGTGCTAGAGATCAGTTGGGGGGACTTCCGAGCACAGATACG.